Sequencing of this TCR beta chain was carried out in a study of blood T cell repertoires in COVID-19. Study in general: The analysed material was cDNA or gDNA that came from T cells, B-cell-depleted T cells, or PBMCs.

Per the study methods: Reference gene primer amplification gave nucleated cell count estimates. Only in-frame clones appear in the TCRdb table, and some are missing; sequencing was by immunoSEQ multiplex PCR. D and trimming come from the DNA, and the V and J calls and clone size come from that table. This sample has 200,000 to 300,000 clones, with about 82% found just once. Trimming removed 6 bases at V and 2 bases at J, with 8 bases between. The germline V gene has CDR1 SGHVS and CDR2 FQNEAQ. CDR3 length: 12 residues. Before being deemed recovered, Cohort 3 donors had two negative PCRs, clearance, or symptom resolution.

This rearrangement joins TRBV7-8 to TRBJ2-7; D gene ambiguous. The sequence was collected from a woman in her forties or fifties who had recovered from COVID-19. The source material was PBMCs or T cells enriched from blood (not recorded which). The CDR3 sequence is CASRTLPYEQYF. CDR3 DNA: TGTGCCAGCAGGACTCTACCCTACGAGCAGTACTTC.